Below are 18 T cell receptor beta chains sequenced from a single sample in a study of T-cell memory formation after mild COVID-19. From the 5' RACE reads, TCRdb called clonotypes with MiXCR, one entry per CDR3 protein. The data hold about 350,000 distinct CDR3 sequences, with roughly an eighth observed a single time. The specimen was PBMCs or a T cell subset sorted from them (not recorded which). The receptors here all came from a man aged 18 to 30 who had mild COVID-19 (a few samples of this study predate the infection). Cell type and time point are not known.

This clonotype was detected a few times. V gene TRBV7-2 combines with J gene TRBJ2-3; 9 nucleotides match TRBD2. CDR1 and CDR2 from the germline V gene are SGHTA and FQGNSA. The CDR3 extends over 15 amino acids. The J segment lost 6 bases and the V segment lost 5 bases, leaving 9 bases of the junction unmatched. The CDR3 protein is CASSQAGSGGDTQYF. CDR3 nucleotide sequence: TGTGCCAGCAGCCAAGCGGGAAGCGGGGGGGATACGCAGTATTTT.

This clonotype occurred a few times. The V gene is TRBV15, the J gene TRBJ1-1; D might be TRBD1 (5 bases). V lost 1 base, J lost 1 base, and 16 bases lay in between. This CDR3 region has 17 residues. The V gene's germline CDR1 is LNHNV and CDR2 YYDKDF (reference sequence). CDR3 in amino acids: CATSRVWGGLTNTEAFF. CDR3 nucleotides: TGTGCCACCAGCAGAGTCTGGGGGGGACTAACGAACACTGAAGCTTTCTTT.

This clonotype was seen a handful of times. The V and J genes are TRBV21-1 and TRBJ2-1; TRBD1 is taken as the D call from the table, unchecked against the DNA. TRBV21-1 is flagged as a pseudogene. The CDR3 runs 15 residues. The CDR3 nucleotides read TGTGCCAGCAGCATTCCGGGACAGGGGAACAATGAGCAGTTCTTC. This sequence encodes CASSIPGQGNNEQFF.

The table lists this clonotype with a few counts. This chain links TRBV12-3 or TRBV12-4 with TRBJ2-7; possible D gene TRBD2, 6 bases. V was clipped by 5 bases and J by 0 bases, with 17 bases between them. The CDR3 is 16 amino acids. DNA of the CDR3: TGTGCCAGCAGTCCGACCGGGACTCTTGACTCCTACGAGCAGTACTTC. It is translated as CASSPTGTLDSYEQYF.

This clonotype was seen many times. The chain combines TRBV5-1 with TRBJ1-1; D not certain. The CDR3 spans 11 residues. V lost 5 bases to trimming and J lost 5 bases, with 7 bases between them. Germline CDR1 SGHRS, CDR2 YFSETQ. The DNA of the CDR3 is TGCGCCAGCAGTGAGTCGACTGAAGCTTTCTTT. The encoded protein is CASSESTEAFF.

This clonotype was counted only a few times. The rearrangement uses TRBV4-3 and TRBJ2-5, with D perhaps matching TRBD2 (5 bases). Germline loops: CDR1 LGHNA, CDR2 YSLEER. The V gene lost 0 bases and the J gene lost 1 base, with 12 bases spanning the gap. This CDR3 has 16 residues. The CDR3 reads CASSQDFRGTQETQYF. The CDR3 DNA follows: TGCGCCAGCAGCCAAGATTTCCGGGGTACCCAAGAGACCCAGTACTTC.

In its sample, this clonotype was seen a few times. The J gene is TRBJ2-7, the V gene TRBV6-1, with a weak D call TRBD2 (6 bases). V was cut by 2 bases and J by 3 bases, with 8 bases left in between. Germline assignment: CDR1 MNHNS and CDR2 SASEGT. CDR3 length: 13 residues. CDR3 nucleotide sequence: TGTGCCAGCAGTGAAACGCGGGGCTACGAGCAGTACTTC. Its translation: CASSETRGYEQYF.

This clonotype was counted only a few times. The V and J genes are TRBV3-1 and TRBJ1-4; D is uncertain. The CDR3 spans 14 residues. Germline V lookup: CDR1 LGHDT, CDR2 YNNKEL (reference sequence). The V and J ends lost 4 bases and 5 bases respectively, with 11 bases between them. The CDR3 loop reads CASSPRGSNEKLFF. The CDR3 DNA reads as TGTGCCAGCAGCCCACGGGGATCCAATGAAAAACTGTTTTTT.

This clonotype was picked up many times. This rearrangement joins TRBV7-8 to TRBJ2-1; D may be TRBD1 (5 bases). This CDR3 has 14 amino acids. Trimming left V 2 bases short and J 0 bases short, with 5 bases between. From germline, CDR1 is SGHVS and CDR2 FQNEAQ. Here the CDR3 reads CASSLRGSYNEQFF. The DNA for the CDR3 is TGTGCCAGCAGCTTAAGGGGCTCCTACAATGAGCAGTTCTTC.

This clonotype has more than one count but fewer than ten. The chain joins TRBV20-1 to TRBJ2-2; D possibly uses TRBD1 or TRBD2 (5 bases each). The germline V gene encodes CDR1 DFQATT and CDR2 SNEGSKA (reference sequence). CDR3 size: 12 residues. The V end was cut by 5 bases, the J end by 6 bases, with 10 bases between. CDR3 in DNA: TGCAGTGCTGGGACGGGTCCCGGGGAGCTGTTTTTT. Translating it yields CSAGTGPGELFF.

The chain recombines TRBV7-2 with TRBJ2-3; no clear D. V was trimmed by 7 bases and J by 6 bases, leaving 20 bases between them. The germline V gene has CDR1 SGHTA and CDR2 FQGNSA. There are 15 residues in the CDR3. CDR3 protein: CASTYRRAYTDTQYF. In DNA, the CDR3 is TGTGCCAGCACCTACAGAAGGGCCTACACGGATACGCAGTATTTT.

This clonotype has more than one count but fewer than ten. The chain carries TRBV5-1 and TRBJ2-7; D not resolved. This CDR3 comprises 14 residues. Trimming stripped 0 bases from V and 3 bases from J, with 10 bases between. Germline loops: CDR1 SGHRS, CDR2 YFSETQ. CDR3 amino acids: CASSLASRNYEQYF. Written as DNA, the CDR3 is TGCGCCAGCAGCTTGGCCAGCAGGAACTACGAGCAGTACTTC.

This clonotype was detected a few times. This chain uses TRBV7-9 with TRBJ1-2; no clear D gene. This CDR3 comprises 13 residues. Germline loops: CDR1 SEHNR, CDR2 FQNEAQ (reference sequence). V was cut by 4 bases and J by 4 bases, with 10 bases left in between. The CDR3 coding sequence is TGTGCCAGCAGCTCAACGGGGATCTATGGCTACACCTTC. The encoded protein is CASSSTGIYGYTF.

This clonotype came up many times. The rearrangement links TRBV5-1 to TRBJ2-1; TRBD1 aligns across 7 bases. Germline loops: CDR1 SGHRS, CDR2 YFSETQ. J gave up 4 bases and V 3 bases, and 4 bases lay outside the gene matches. CDR3 size: 14 residues. The CDR3 region is CASSSSTGYNEQFF. The CDR3 DNA follows: TGCGCCAGCAGCTCGTCGACAGGGTACAATGAGCAGTTCTTC.

This chain joins TRBV7-9 and TRBJ1-1, with 12 bases aligning to TRBD1. The CDR3 length is 16 residues. Germline trimming cut 5 bases from V and 3 bases from J; bases unmatched to any gene: 7. Germline loops: CDR1 SEHNR, CDR2 FQNEAQ (reference sequence). Here the CDR3 reads CASSPGTGGLDTEAFF. The CDR3 DNA reads as TGTGCCAGCAGCCCTGGGACAGGGGGCTTGGACACTGAAGCTTTCTTT.

The V call is TRBV18, the J call TRBJ1-4; D is unclear. The V end lost 1 base, the J end lost 0 bases, and 6 bases lay between the germline ends. This CDR3 has 15 residues. Germline values: CDR1 KGHSH, CDR2 LQKENI. CDR3 protein: CASSPRRATNEKLFF. CDR3 sequence (DNA): TGTGCCAGCTCACCACGGCGAGCAACTAATGAAAAACTGTTTTTT. Using reference TRBV18 and TRBJ1-4 for the parts outside the CDR3, the full variable domain is NAGVMQNPRHLVRRRGQEARLRCSPMKGHSHVYWYRQLPEEGLKFMVYLQKENIIDESGMPKERFSAEFPKEGPSILRIQQVVRGDSAAYFCASSPRRATNEKLFFGSGTQLSVL.

The J gene is TRBJ2-7, the V gene TRBV5-1, with 8 nucleotides matching TRBD1. Germline lookup yields CDR1 SGHRS and CDR2 YFSETQ. The CDR3 is 13 amino acids. J gave up 6 bases and V 0 bases, and 2 bases lay outside the gene matches. CDR3 protein: CASSLGQGAEQYV. The CDR3 DNA reads as TGCGCCAGCAGCTTGGGGCAGGGGGCCGAGCAGTACGTC.

The sample holds a few counts of this clonotype. This chain joins TRBV2 and TRBJ2-2; 7 bases align to TRBD1. J lost 6 bases, V lost 2 bases, and 6 bases had no gene match. CDR1 SNHLY and CDR2 FYNNEI come from the germline V gene. The CDR3 contains 15 residues. The CDR3 coding sequence is TGTGCCAGCAGTGAACGCTTGCAGGGGGCCGGGGAGCTGTTTTTT. As protein: CASSERLQGAGELFF. The entire variable domain, with the rest obtained from reference TRBV2 and TRBJ2-2, is as follows: EPEVTQTPSHQVTQMGQEVILRCVPISNHLYFYWYRQILGQKVEFLVSFYNNEISEKSEIFDDQFSVERPDGSNFTLKIRSTKLEDSAMYFCASSERLQGAGELFFGEGSRLTVL.